This TCR beta chain was sequenced in a study of blood T cell repertoires in COVID-19. The overall study: Acute and convalescent COVID-19 samples came from the United States, Italy and Spain. Sources were T cells, B-cell-depleted T cells, or PBMCs; the material itself was cDNA or gDNA.

The V end lost 4 bases, the J end lost 1 base, and 12 bases lay between the germline ends. The V gene's germline CDR1 is SGHDT and CDR2 YYEEEE. The CDR3 is 15 amino acids. On this clone: This CDR3 is also generated by other DNA sequences in the sample.

Authors' processing steps: Reference gene primer amplification yielded estimated nucleated cell counts. Assay used: immunoSEQ multiplex PCR; TCRdb lists only in-frame clones, some missing. From that table come the V and J calls and clone size; the DNA was used to work out D and trimming. The table has about 90,000 clones, about 89% seen once. The sample was peripheral blood. The sequence was obtained from a human donor in a cohort sampled during active COVID-19. The chain couples TRBV5-6 to TRBJ1-5, with a tentative D call TRBD1 (5 bases). CDR3 sequence: CASSLGQGSNQPQHF. For the CDR3, the DNA is TGTGCCAGCAGCCTGGGGCAGGGAAGCAATCAGCCCCAGCATTTT. The complete variable domain, with remaining parts taken from reference TRBV5-6 and TRBJ1-5, reads DAGVTQSPTHLIKTRGQQVTLRCSPKSGHDTVSWYQQALGQGPQFIFQYYEEEERQRGNFPDRFSGHQFPNYSSELNVNALLLGDSALYLCASSLGQGSNQPQHFGDGTRLSIL.